Below are 7 T cell receptor beta chains sequenced from a single sample in a study of identical twins (TCRdb year 2016). Libraries were prepared through 5' RACE. TCRdb names Illumina HiSeq 2000 as the instrument used. TCRdb's own reprocessing of the public reads used fastp at Q25 and MiXCR and kept productive beta chains. Each entry merges the rows of one CDR3 protein and shows their most common DNA and genes. Within this sample are around 1.7 million distinct CDR3 sequences, with less than 40% of them counted one time only. The ten largest clones capture about 0.25% of the sample. The sequencing sample was made of cord blood. The receptors derive from a newborn girl in good health.

This chain links TRBV21-1 with TRBJ2-3; the table calls TRBD1, which could not be checked here. TRBV21-1 is given as a pseudogene. This CDR3 is built from 15 residues. The CDR3 is CASSTRRDSTDAQYF. CDR3 nucleotides: TGTGCCAGCAGCACTCGACGGGATAGCACAGATGCGCAGTATTTT.

The CDR3 sequence is CASSYGGNYEQYF. As DNA, the CDR3 is TGTGCCAGCAGTTACGGCGGGAACTACGAGCAGTACTTC. The J gene is TRBJ2-7, the V gene TRBV6-5, with a tentative D call TRBD2 (6 bases). Germline CDR1 MNHEY, CDR2 SVGAGI. V was trimmed by 2 bases and J by 3 bases, leaving 8 bases between them. The CDR3 has 13 residues.

Remarks on this clonotype: At one end, the junction sequence differs from germline, possibly due to a read error. The gene calls are TRBV28 and TRBJ2-7, with D perhaps assigned TRBD1 or TRBD2 (6 bases each). This CDR3 spans 13 amino acids. From germline, CDR1 is MDHEN and CDR2 SYDVKM. CDR3 loop: CASSLRRDNEQYF. In nucleotides, the CDR3 is TGTGCTAGCAGTTTACGGCGGGACAATGAGCAGTACTTC.

Concerning this clonotype itself: One end of the junction does not line up with germline, which may come from a read error. The chain couples TRBV12-3 or TRBV12-4 to TRBJ2-1; D ambiguous. The CDR3 is made up of 11 amino acids. CDR3 protein: CAGSLGFGQFF. The CDR3 DNA reads as TGTGCCGGCAGTTTAGGTTTCGGGCAGTTCTTC.

V gene TRBV20-1 combines with J gene TRBJ2-7; 8 bases match TRBD1. CDR1 is DFQATT, CDR2 SNEGSKA, per germline (reference sequence). This CDR3 contains 15 residues. With V trimmed by 6 bases and J by 7 bases, 17 bases remained unmatched. In DNA, the CDR3 is TGCAGTGCCGCCGCCGTGGACAGGGCGTGGAATGAGCAGTACTTC. It is translated as CSAAAVDRAWNEQYF.

The chain joins TRBV4-2 to TRBJ2-3; 12 bases fit TRBD2. Looked up from germline, CDR1 is LGHNA and CDR2 is YNFKEQ. This CDR3 comprises 21 residues. V lost 0 bases to trimming and J lost 0 bases; unmatched junction nucleotides: 13. The CDR3 region has the DNA TGTGCCAGCAGCCAAGATATAGTCGCTGGACTAGCGGGGACTAGCACAGATACGCAGTATTTT. Amino acids: CASSQDIVAGLAGTSTDTQYF.

The rearrangement uses TRBV20-1 and TRBJ1-4; D is uncertain. CDR3 length: 15 residues. Trimming pared 0 bases from V and 8 bases from J, leaving 16 bases between. Germline loops: CDR1 DFQATT, CDR2 SNEGSKA (reference sequence). CDR3 bases: TGCAGTGCTAGAGATGGGGTCGACGTAGAGGAAAAACTGTTTTTT. Translation: CSARDGVDVEEKLFF.